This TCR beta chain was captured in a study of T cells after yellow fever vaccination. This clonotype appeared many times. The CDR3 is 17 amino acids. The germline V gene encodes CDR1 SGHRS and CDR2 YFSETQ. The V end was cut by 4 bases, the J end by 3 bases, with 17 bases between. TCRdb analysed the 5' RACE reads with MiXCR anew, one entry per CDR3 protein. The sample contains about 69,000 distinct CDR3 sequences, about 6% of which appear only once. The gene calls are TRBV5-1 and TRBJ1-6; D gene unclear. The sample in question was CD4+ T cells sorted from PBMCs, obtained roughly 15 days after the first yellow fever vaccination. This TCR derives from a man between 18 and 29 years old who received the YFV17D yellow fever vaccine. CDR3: CASSPASGSDYNSPLHF. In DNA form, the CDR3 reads TGCGCCAGCAGCCCGGCCTCGGGGAGCGACTATAATTCACCCCTCCACTTT.